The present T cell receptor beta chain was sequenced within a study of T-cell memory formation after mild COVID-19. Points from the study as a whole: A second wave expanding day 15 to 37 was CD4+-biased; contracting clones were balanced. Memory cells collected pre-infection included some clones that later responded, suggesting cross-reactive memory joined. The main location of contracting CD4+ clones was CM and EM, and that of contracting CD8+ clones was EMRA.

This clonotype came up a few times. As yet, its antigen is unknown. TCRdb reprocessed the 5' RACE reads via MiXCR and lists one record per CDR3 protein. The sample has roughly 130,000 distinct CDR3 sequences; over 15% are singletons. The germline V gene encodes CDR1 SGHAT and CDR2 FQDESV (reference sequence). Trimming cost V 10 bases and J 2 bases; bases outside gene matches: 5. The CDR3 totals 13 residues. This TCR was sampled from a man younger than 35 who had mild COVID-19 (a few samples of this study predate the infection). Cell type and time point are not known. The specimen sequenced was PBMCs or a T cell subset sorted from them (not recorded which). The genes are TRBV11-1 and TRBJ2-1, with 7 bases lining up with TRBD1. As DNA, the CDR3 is TGTGCCACACAGGGGCTGGCCTACAATGAGCAGTTCTTC. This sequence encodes CATQGLAYNEQFF.